This T cell receptor beta chain was documented in a study of lung T cells in sarcoidosis with Löfgren's syndrome (dated by TCRdb to 2016 to 2017). Study-level background: Sarcoidosis was characterized as a granulomatous, predominantly pulmonary disease marked by accumulation of CD4+ T cells in bronchoalveolar lavage fluid. The repertoire analyses concentrated on Lofgren's syndrome patients.

V is pared back by 3 bases and J by 4 bases, with 16 bases lying between the germline termini. The germline V gene encodes CDR1 SGHTA and CDR2 FQGNSA. The CDR3 starts with the cysteine, ends with the phenylalanine, and has 17 residues. Only the CDR3 region is kept as DNA, spanning 51 bases read in frame from base 1. This clonotype was seen at least ten times. No cognate antigen has been identified for it. No base qualities exist here, and no much larger clone lies one base off it. Reads for this sample came from an Illumina MiSeq. TCRdb passed the public sequencing reads through fastp at Q25 and MiXCR, retaining productive beta sequences. Each entry is one CDR3 protein sequence, shown with its most common DNA and genes. For this sample the table gives 60,000 or so distinct CDR3 sequences, of which around 20% were detected only once. The ten most abundant clones make up about 2.5% of the sample. Here is what the overall study found, with its caveats: Multiple Lofgren's syndrome patients were reported to share TRAV12-1 and TRBV2 CDR3 motifs, a finding that suggests public CD4+ TCR repertoires. Compared with control subjects, Lofgren's syndrome patients reportedly showed the greatest expansion in the V gene segments TRAV12-1 and TRBV2. Recognition of a sarcoidosis-associated antigen was only suggested; the antigen itself remained putative and unidentified. In alphabeta pairing analysis, TRAV12-1 preferentially paired with TRBV2, and these paired TCRs showed CDR3 homology.

The origin of this receptor is a human donor with sarcoidosis (Löfgren's syndrome or another form), or a control subject (not recorded which). Sequenced material: CD4+ T cells from PBMCs. The V gene is TRBV7-2 and the J gene is TRBJ2-6; possibly the D gene is TRBD2, per 6 matching bases. CDR3 protein: CASSFRGTSGGANVLTF. The DNA sequence is TGTGCCAGCAGCTTCCGAGGGACTTCTGGGGGGGCCAACGTCCTGACTTTC.